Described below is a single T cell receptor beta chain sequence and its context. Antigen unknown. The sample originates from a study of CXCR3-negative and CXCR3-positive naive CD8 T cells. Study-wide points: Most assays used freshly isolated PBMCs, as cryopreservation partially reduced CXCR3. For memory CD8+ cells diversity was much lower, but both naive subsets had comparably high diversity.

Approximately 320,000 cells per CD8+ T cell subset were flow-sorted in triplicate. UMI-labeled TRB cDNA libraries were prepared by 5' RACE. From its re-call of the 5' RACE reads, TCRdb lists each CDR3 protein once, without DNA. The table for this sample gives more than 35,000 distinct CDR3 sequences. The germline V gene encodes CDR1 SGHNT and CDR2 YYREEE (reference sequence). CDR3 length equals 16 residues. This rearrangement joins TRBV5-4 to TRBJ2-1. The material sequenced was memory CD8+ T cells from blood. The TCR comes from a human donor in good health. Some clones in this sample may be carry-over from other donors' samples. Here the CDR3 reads CASSLGGKPFGNEQFF. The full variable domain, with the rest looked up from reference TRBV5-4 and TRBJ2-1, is ETGVTQSPTHLIKTRGQQVTLRCSSQSGHNTVSWYQQALGQGPQFIFQYYREEENGRGNFPPRFSGLQFPNYSSELNVNALELDDSALYLCASSLGGKPFGNEQFFGPGTRLTVL.